Each of the 24 T cell receptor beta chains below was sequenced from the same sample in a study of blood T cell repertoires in COVID-19. Clones were sequenced by immunoSEQ multiplex PCR, and TCRdb holds only the in-frame ones, with some missing. The table records tens of thousands of clones, approximately 83% of them present only once. The sequenced material came from peripheral blood. These receptors were collected from an older woman with active COVID-19.

This clone came up once. At one end, the junction sequence differs from germline, possibly due to a read error. V gene TRBV2 combines with J gene TRBJ2-7; 8 positions match TRBD1. This CDR3 is built from 11 residues. The V gene's germline CDR1 is SNHLY and CDR2 FYNNEI. CDR3 DNA sequence: TGTGCCAGAGGACAGGGCCCCACAAAACGCTTC. Amino acid sequence: CARGQGPTKRF.

This rearrangement joins TRBV28 to TRBJ2-5; the D gene is possibly TRBD1 (6 bases). Trimming stripped 6 bases from V and 7 bases from J, with 12 bases between. Looked up from germline, CDR1 is MDHEN and CDR2 is SYDVKM. This CDR3 is 12 amino acids long. In DNA, the CDR3 is TGTGCCAGCAGGAGGACAGTGGGGACCCAGTACTTC. Its translation is CASRRTVGTQYF.

The chain links TRBV5-4 to TRBJ1-6, with 8 bases lining up with TRBD1. Losses at the gene ends were 4 bases for V and 13 bases for J; bases not matched to a gene: 13. The CDR3 covers 15 residues. Germline V gives CDR1 SGHNT, CDR2 YYREEE (reference sequence). CDR3 loop: CASSLTGTGFGPLHF. CDR3 nucleotides: TGTGCCAGCAGCCTCACCGGGACAGGCTTTGGGCCCCTCCACTTT.

The CDR3: CASSTPGTGTSKSGNTIYF. The CDR3, as DNA: TGTGCCAGCAGCACACCCGGGACAGGCACTTCAAAATCTGGAAACACCATATATTTT. The chain joins TRBV9 to TRBJ1-3; 8 bases are shared with TRBD1. The CDR3 is 19 residues long. The germline CDR1 and CDR2 sequences are SGDLS and YYNGEE. V lost 4 bases to trimming and J lost 1 base; unmatched junction nucleotides: 16. Together with reference TRBV9 and TRBJ1-3, the CDR3 gives the full variable domain: DSGVTQTPKHLITATGQRVTLRCSPRSGDLSVYWYQQSLDQGLQFLIQYYNGEERAKGNILERFSAQQFPDLHSELNLSSLELGDSALYFCASSTPGTGTSKSGNTIYFGEGSWLTVV.

The sample holds a few counts of this clone. The CDR3 nucleotides read TGTGCCAGCAGCCAGGACAGGGGGAACTATGGCTACACCTTC. Translating it yields CASSQDRGNYGYTF. The chain combines TRBV3-1 (or the pseudogene TRBV3-2) with TRBJ1-2, with 10 positions matching TRBD1. V lost 3 bases to trimming and J lost 2 bases; unmatched junction nucleotides: 0. CDR1 and CDR2 from the germline V gene are LGHDT and YNNKEL (reference sequence). The length of the CDR3 is 14 residues.

This clone appeared a few times. The rearrangement joins TRBV5-1 to TRBJ2-7, with D perhaps TRBD2 (6 bases). Germline loops: CDR1 SGHRS, CDR2 YFSETQ. V lost 5 bases to trimming and J lost 0 bases, with 18 bases between them. CDR3 length equals 16 residues. This CDR3 reads CASSQRGGAFSYEQYF. CDR3 coding DNA: TGCGCCAGCAGTCAACGGGGCGGGGCCTTCTCCTACGAGCAGTACTTC.

CDR3 protein: CASIRDSNTDTQYF. As DNA, the CDR3 is TGTGCCAGCATCCGAGATAGTAACACAGATACGCAGTATTTT. The chain joins TRBV7-8 to TRBJ2-3; D ambiguous. Between the trimmed V and J ends, which lost 7 bases and 2 bases, there was a span of 13 bases. The CDR3 loop spans 14 amino acids. Germline V gives CDR1 SGHVS, CDR2 FQNEAQ.

CDR3 in DNA: TGTGCCACCAGTGATTTAGCGTTTGGCTCCTACAATGAGCAGTTCTTC. Amino acid sequence: CATSDLAFGSYNEQFF. The chain joins TRBV24-1 to TRBJ2-1; D gene ambiguous. The CDR3 runs 16 residues. Germline CDR1 and CDR2: KGHDR and SFDVKD. Trimming took off 1 base at V and 0 bases at J, with 9 bases between the two ends.

The V gene is TRBV9, the J gene TRBJ2-3, with TRBD2 identical over 7 bases. After removal of 0 bases from V and 2 bases from J, the junction contained 6 bases not matched to a gene. Looked up from germline, CDR1 is SGDLS and CDR2 is YYNGEE. The CDR3 runs to 16 residues. CDR3 nucleotide sequence: TGTGCCAGCAGCGTAGAGGGAAGCGGGACCACAGATACGCAGTATTTT. Its translation is CASSVEGSGTTDTQYF.

V is TRBV6-5 and J is TRBJ2-7; the match to TRBD2 covers 13 bases. The trim removed 10 bases at V and 3 bases at J, leaving 3 bases unmatched. CDR1 is MNHEY and CDR2 is SVGAGI in the germline V gene. CDR3 length equals 13 residues. Here the CDR3 DNA reads TGTGCCACCGGACTAGCGGGAGACTACGAGCAGTACTTC. Translated: CATGLAGDYEQYF.

The V gene is TRBV7-3, the J gene TRBJ2-1, with 8 bases aligning to TRBD1. CDR1 is SGHTA and CDR2 is FQGTGA in the germline V gene. The CDR3 runs 13 residues. Losses at the gene ends were 5 bases for V and 8 bases for J; bases not matched to a gene: 5. CDR3 in amino acids: CASSPLDRDEQFF. CDR3 sequence (DNA): TGTGCCAGCAGCCCACTGGACAGGGATGAGCAGTTCTTC.

The chain combines TRBV7-8 with TRBJ2-3, with TRBD1 as a possible D gene (6 bases). Germline values: CDR1 SGHVS, CDR2 FQNEAQ. The V and J ends lost 5 bases and 4 bases respectively, with 10 bases between them. The CDR3 runs 13 residues. The CDR3 nucleotides read TGTGCCAGCAGCCTCGACAGGTCAGATACGCAGTATTTT. Translated, it gives CASSLDRSDTQYF.

CDR3 in DNA: TGCGCCAGCAGCTTAACCGGGACAGGGGGCCCCGAGCAGTACTTC. It yields the protein CASSLTGTGGPEQYF. The chain recombines TRBV5-1 with TRBJ2-7, with 12 nucleotides matching TRBD1. The CDR3 runs 15 residues. The V gene end was trimmed by 2 bases and the J gene end by 6 bases; junction bases not matched to a gene: 6. Germline lookup yields CDR1 SGHRS and CDR2 YFSETQ.

The genes are TRBV5-4 and TRBJ1-6, with TRBD1 matching 9 bases. The CDR3 runs 17 residues. CDR1 and CDR2 (germline): SGHNT, YYREEE (reference sequence). Unmatched junction bases numbered 8, after V lost 4 bases and J lost 3 bases. This CDR3 reads CASSLGGTGNYNSPLHF. CDR3 sequence (DNA): TGTGCCAGCAGCCTCGGCGGGACAGGGAACTATAATTCACCCCTCCACTTT.

J is TRBJ2-3 and V is TRBV9; 8 bases align to TRBD2. V shed 2 bases, J shed 1 base, and the junction held 3 bases outside the gene matches. This CDR3 has 15 residues. Germline V gene sequence: CDR1 SGDLS, CDR2 YYNGEE. The CDR3 DNA is TGTGCCAGCAGCGTCCATAGCGGGGGCACAGATACGCAGTATTTT. Translation gives CASSVHSGGTDTQYF. The full variable domain, in which reference TRBV9 and TRBJ2-3 provide the parts outside the CDR3, is DSGVTQTPKHLITATGQRVTLRCSPRSGDLSVYWYQQSLDQGLQFLIQYYNGEERAKGNILERFSAQQFPDLHSELNLSSLELGDSALYFCASSVHSGGTDTQYFGPGTRLTVL.

This chain uses TRBV4-2 with TRBJ1-4; 8 bases are a match to TRBD1. V was clipped by 2 bases and J by 8 bases; unmatched bases: 4. There are 14 residues in the CDR3. The V gene's germline CDR1 is LGHNA and CDR2 YNFKEQ. The CDR3 loop reads CASSQQGQDEKLFF. DNA of the CDR3: TGTGCCAGCAGCCAACAGGGACAGGACGAAAAACTGTTTTTT.

The rearrangement links TRBV30 to TRBJ2-1; TRBD2 agrees at 8 bases. The CDR3 loop spans 14 amino acids. CDR1 GTSNPN and CDR2 SVGIG come from the germline V gene (reference sequence). The J segment lost 8 bases and the V segment lost 1 base, leaving 7 bases of the junction unmatched. The CDR3 loop is CAWSGSSGKYEQFF. The CDR3 region has the DNA TGTGCCTGGAGTGGGAGTAGCGGGAAGTATGAGCAGTTCTTC.

V is TRBV14 and J is TRBJ2-7; D is perhaps TRBD1 (6 bases). Per germline, CDR1 SGHDN and CDR2 FVKESK. The CDR3 loop spans 13 amino acids. The germline V and J ends were trimmed by 5 bases and 3 bases, with 11 bases remaining between them. The CDR3 coding sequence is TGTGCCAGCAGCGAGCGACAGGACTACGAGCAGTACTTC. Its translation: CASSERQDYEQYF.

The chain links TRBV6-5 to TRBJ2-1, with TRBD2 as a possible D gene (6 bases). This CDR3 spans 14 amino acids. Deletions cut 6 bases from V and 8 bases from J, with 17 bases between. Germline values: CDR1 MNHEY, CDR2 SVGAGI. The DNA of the CDR3 is TGTGCCAGCAGGGACCCCGGGAGAGGTGATGAGCAGTTCTTC. Translated, it gives CASRDPGRGDEQFF.

This clone appeared a few times. This sequence joins TRBV6-2 or TRBV6-3 and TRBJ2-7; 8 nucleotides align to TRBD1. With V trimmed by 5 bases and J by 1 base, 13 bases remained unmatched. Germline V gene sequence: CDR1 MNHEY, CDR2 SVGEGT. This CDR3 comprises 17 residues. CDR3 sequence (DNA): TGTGCCAGCAGTAACCTCCGCCTACAGGGGGAGTCCTACGAGCAGTACTTC. Amino acid sequence: CASSNLRLQGESYEQYF.

This chain links TRBV18 with TRBJ2-2; 8 positions agree with TRBD1. The length of the CDR3 is 14 residues. J was trimmed by 4 bases and V by 6 bases; bases with no gene match: 4. Germline CDR1 is KGHSH and CDR2 is LQKENI. The CDR3 loop is CASSQDRGTGELFF. In DNA, the CDR3 is TGTGCCAGCTCCCAAGACAGGGGCACCGGGGAGCTGTTTTTT.

This chain uses TRBV21-1 with TRBJ1-2. TRBV21-1 corresponds to a pseudogene. This CDR3 has 14 amino acids. The CDR3 loop is CASSKVRGNYGYTF. As DNA, the CDR3 is TGTGCCAGCAGCAAAGTCCGGGGGAACTATGGCTACACCTTC.

This rearrangement joins TRBV7-9 to TRBJ2-3; D gene uncertain. Germline lookup yields CDR1 SEHNR and CDR2 FQNEAQ (reference sequence). There are 14 residues in the CDR3. V lost 5 bases, J lost 8 bases, and 17 bases lay in between. The CDR3 protein is CASSPRTSQVTQYF. The CDR3 DNA follows: TGTGCCAGCAGCCCCCGTACCTCCCAGGTTACGCAGTATTTT. Together with reference TRBV7-9 and TRBJ2-3, the CDR3 gives the full variable domain: DTGVSQNPRHKITKRGQNVTFRCDPISEHNRLYWYRQTLGQGPEFLTYFQNEAQLEKSRLLSDRFSAERPKGSFSTLEIQRTEQGDSAMYLCASSPRTSQVTQYFGPGTRLTVL.

This chain uses TRBV5-1 with TRBJ1-1; 9 bases are shared with TRBD1. The CDR3 totals 18 residues. Trimming removed 2 bases from V and 0 bases from J; junction bases left unmatched: 11. The germline gives CDR1 SGHRS, CDR2 YFSETQ. In DNA, the CDR3 is TGCGCCAGCAGCTTACAGGGGGCGACGGGTTCCATGAACACTGAAGCTTTCTTT. As protein: CASSLQGATGSMNTEAFF.